This T cell receptor (beta chain) originates from a study of blood T cells in healthy people across ages. The CDR3 consists of 23 residues. Unmatched junction bases numbered 21, after V lost 1 base and J lost 0 bases. The germline V gene has CDR1 SGHVS and CDR2 FNYEAQ. This clonotype was observed a handful of times. Sample-barcoded 5' priming and a J-beta primer mix drove a second PCR of about 6 to 12 cycles. MiXCR, applied by TCRdb to the 5' RACE reads, yields one record per CDR3 protein. Of around 1,800,000 distinct CDR3 sequences in the sample, around 40% were seen once. Sequencing was performed on blood. The TCR was taken from a human donor in good health. The chain couples TRBV7-6 to TRBJ2-7; TRBD2 matches 13 bases. The CDR3 bases are TGTGCCAGCAGCTTAGGGGCCCCCTCAACTAGCGGGGGGGCATCCTTCTACTCCTACGAGCAGTACTTC. Translated, it gives CASSLGAPSTSGGASFYSYEQYF.